These T cell receptor beta chains were read from a single sample in a study of identical twins. In TCRdb, the 5' RACE reads were re-called with MiXCR into one record per CDR3 protein. The table lists under 900,000 distinct CDR3 sequences, approximately 13% of them singletons. This sample was also put to use in a study of yellow fever vaccine responses in identical twins.

Sequenced: PBMCs. The receptors here all came from a woman aged 18 to 35 in good health. The CDR3 runs from the conserved cysteine through the conserved F or W. D genes are given only for firm matches. Clone size is stated in some rows and not others, as once, few, many or a class when expanded.

j_gene,v_gene,abundance,d_gene,CDR3nt,CDR3aa
TRBJ2-1,TRBV3-1,few,TRBD2,TGTGCCAGCCGACCCTCCGGGGGGACGTATGAGCAGTTCTTC,CASRPSGGTYEQFF
TRBJ1-1,TRBV12-3/TRBV12-4,many,NA,TGTGCCAGCAGTCCCCGTGGTGGTTCTCCCGAAGCTTTCTTT,CASSPRGGSPEAFF
TRBJ2-1,TRBV9,NA,TRBD2,TGTGCCAGCAGCGTGGGACTAGCGGGAAGGAATGAGCAGTTCTTC,CASSVGLAGRNEQFF
TRBJ2-4,TRBV27,NA,NA,TGTGCCAGCGGACGCGACGGGACGGTTAACATTCAGTACTTC,CASGRDGTVNIQYF
TRBJ2-7,TRBV28,NA,TRBD2,TGTGCCAGCAGTTTGTTCGGGAGGGCCGGCGAGCAGTACTTC,CASSLFGRAGEQYF
TRBJ2-2,TRBV5-1,many,NA,TGCGCCAGCAGCTTGTCGGGACTCCTGAACACCGGGGAGCTGTTTTTT,CASSLSGLLNTGELFF
TRBJ2-5,TRBV25-1,few,TRBD2,TGTGCCAGTAGCGGGGGAGACCAAGAGACCCAGTACTTC,CASSGGDQETQYF
TRBJ2-5,TRBV11-2,many,TRBD2,TGTGCCAGCAGCCATAGCGGGAAAGAGACCCAGTACTTC,CASSHSGKETQYF
TRBJ2-2,TRBV10-3,many,TRBD2,TGTGCCAGCCTTAGCGGGAAGGGCACCGGGGAGCTGTTTTTT,CASLSGKGTGELFF
TRBJ2-5,TRBV20-1,NA,NA,TGCAGTGCTAGAGATAACGGGGGCGGGCAGACCCAGTACTTC,CSARDNGGGQTQYF
TRBJ2-3,TRBV24-1,NA,TRBD1,TGTGCCACCAGTGAACAGGGGGCTAGCACAGATACGCAGTATTTT,CATSEQGASTDTQYF
TRBJ2-7,TRBV19,few,TRBD2,TGTGCCAGTAGTTTACAGAAAAGGACTAGCGGGACCTCCTACGAGCAGTACTTC,CASSLQKRTSGTSYEQYF
TRBJ1-2,TRBV28,NA,TRBD1,TGTGCCAGCAGTCAGACGGACAGGTTAGACGGTGGCTACACCTTC,CASSQTDRLDGGYTF
TRBJ1-6,TRBV10-3,once,NA,TGTGCCATCACCGCCGGGGCCGAATTTTCACCCCTCCACTTT,CAITAGAEFSPLHF
TRBJ2-5,TRBV18,few,NA,TGTGCCAGCTCACCACCAAGTTTATCTCAAGAGACCCAGTACTTC,CASSPPSLSQETQYF
TRBJ2-3,TRBV20-1,few,TRBD2,TGCAGTGCCCCGGGGACTAGCGGGATGGTAGGAGTCACAGATACGCAGTATTTT,CSAPGTSGMVGVTDTQYF
TRBJ1-2,TRBV5-6,NA,NA,TGTGCCAGCAGCTTGGTCGAGTATGGCTACACCTTC,CASSLVEYGYTF
TRBJ2-1,TRBV11-1,NA,NA,TGTGCCAGCAGCTTAAAGGAAAATGAGCAGTTCTTC,CASSLKENEQFF
TRBJ2-1,TRBV6-2/TRBV6-3,NA,NA,TGTGCCAGCAGTTACCCTAGATGGCGGGGTGGGTACAATGAGCAGTTCTTC,CASSYPRWRGGYNEQFF
TRBJ2-5,TRBV28,NA,TRBD2,TGTGCCAGCAGTTTAATCGGGAGGCGAGAGACCCAGTACTTC,CASSLIGRRETQYF
TRBJ1-1,TRBV12-3/TRBV12-4,many,NA,TGTGCCAGCAGTTTCGGGGGTCTCACTGAAGCTTTCTTT,CASSFGGLTEAFF
TRBJ2-7,TRBV24-1,once,NA,TGTGCCACCAGTGATAAGAGCGCCAAGAGCTCCTACGAGCAGTACTTC,CATSDKSAKSSYEQYF
TRBJ2-1,TRBV11-2,NA,TRBD2,TGTGCCAGCAGCCCGGAGCGGGGATCCAATGAGCAGTTCTTC,CASSPERGSNEQFF
TRBJ2-1,TRBV7-2,few,NA,TGTGCCAGCAGCTTAGCCGGAGTCGGTTCCTACAATGAGCAGTTCTTC,CASSLAGVGSYNEQFF
TRBJ2-5,TRBV12-3/TRBV12-4,NA,NA,TGTGCCAGCTCCCTAAGGAGGGTAAAAGAGACCCAGTACTTC,CASSLRRVKETQYF
TRBJ2-3,TRBV9,few,NA,TGTGCCAGCAGCGAGGACACGGGTAGAAGCACAGATACGCAGTATTTT,CASSEDTGRSTDTQYF
TRBJ2-3,TRBV5-1,few,NA,TGCGCCAGCAGCTCGGGCAGGGGCCACCCTGCGAACACAGATACGCAGTATTTT,CASSSGRGHPANTDTQYF
TRBJ1-1,TRBV20-1,NA,NA,TGCAGTGCCCCGATCCCCAAGGCCCATGAAGCTTTCTTT,CSAPIPKAHEAFF
TRBJ2-7,TRBV6-1,few,NA,TGTGCCAGCACCACTCGGCAGGCTAAGTCCTACGAGCAGTACTTC,CASTTRQAKSYEQYF
TRBJ2-4,TRBV28,NA,NA,TGTGCCAGCAGTTTAGGCGTGGTAACCAAAAACATTCAGTACTTC,CASSLGVVTKNIQYF
TRBJ2-1,TRBV4-1,once,TRBD2,TGCGCCAGCAGCCAAGAGGGACTAGCGGGAGTAGGGGAGCAGTTCTTC,CASSQEGLAGVGEQFF
TRBJ2-1,TRBV20-1,few,NA,TGCAGTGCAGGGGGGGGGTGGAGTCGTAATTACAATGAGCAGTTCTTC,CSAGGGWSRNYNEQFF
TRBJ2-1,TRBV11-2,few,NA,TGTGCCAGCAGCCAAGAGGGGTTCTCCTACAATGAGCAGTTCTTC,CASSQEGFSYNEQFF
TRBJ2-2,TRBV6-1,NA,NA,TGTGCCAGCAAGGTGCGGGGGCACACCGGGGAGCTGTTTTTT,CASKVRGHTGELFF
TRBJ2-5,TRBV5-1,NA,NA,TGCGCCAGCAGCTTCGCGCAGGGACTAGAGACCCAGTACTTC,CASSFAQGLETQYF
TRBJ2-1,TRBV12-5,many,TRBD1,TGTGCTAGTGGTCCCGGACAGGGGGCGCTGGATGAGCAGTTCTTC,CASGPGQGALDEQFF
TRBJ2-4,TRBV5-1,NA,TRBD2,TGCGCCAGCAGCTCCATAGCGGGCCAAGCCAAAAACATTCAGTACTTC,CASSSIAGQAKNIQYF
TRBJ1-1,TRBV12-3/TRBV12-4,few,NA,NA,CASSSLVGQGAWQTAF
TRBJ2-1,TRBV3-1,NA,TRBD2,TGTGCCAGCAGCCGAACTAGCGGGGCGAGCTCCTACAATGAGCAGTTCTTC,CASSRTSGASSYNEQFF
TRBJ2-3,TRBV7-2,few,NA,TGTGCCAGCAGCTTTTGGGTAACCCTGGGCACAGATACGCAGTATTTT,CASSFWVTLGTDTQYF
TRBJ2-2,TRBV10-3,NA,NA,TGTGCCACCGGGCGTACTAGACGGGACACCGGGGAGCTGTTTTTT,CATGRTRRDTGELFF
TRBJ1-5,TRBV20-1,NA,NA,TGCAGTGCTAGAGCCGCAGGGTCTCAGCCCCAGCATTTT,CSARAAGSQPQHF
TRBJ2-1,TRBV12-3/TRBV12-4,NA,TRBD1,TGTGCCAGCAGTCCCTCGGGACAGGGGATGGATGAGCAGTTCTTC,CASSPSGQGMDEQFF
TRBJ2-2,TRBV7-9,few,NA,TGTGCCACAAACAGGCTGTTGAACACCGGGGAGCTGTTTTTT,CATNRLLNTGELFF
TRBJ2-3,TRBV18,few,NA,TGTGCCAGCTCACCTATCGCGGGGGCCCTCACAGATACGCAGTATTTT,CASSPIAGALTDTQYF
TRBJ2-3,TRBV12-5,few,TRBD2,TGTGCTAGTGGTTTGGTACGCAAAGAAGAACTAGCGGGAGATCCAGATACGCAGTATTTT,CASGLVRKEELAGDPDTQYF